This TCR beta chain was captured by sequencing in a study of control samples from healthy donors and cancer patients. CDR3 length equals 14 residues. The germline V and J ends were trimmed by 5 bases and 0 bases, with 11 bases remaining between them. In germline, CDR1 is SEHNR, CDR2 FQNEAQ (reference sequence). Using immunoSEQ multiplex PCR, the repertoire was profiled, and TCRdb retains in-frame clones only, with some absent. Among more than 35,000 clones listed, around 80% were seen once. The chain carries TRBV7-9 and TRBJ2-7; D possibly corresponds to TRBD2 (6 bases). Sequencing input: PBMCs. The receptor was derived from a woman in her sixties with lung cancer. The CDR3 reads CASSMAGISYEQYF. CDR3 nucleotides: TGTGCCAGCAGCATGGCGGGAATCTCCTACGAGCAGTACTTC. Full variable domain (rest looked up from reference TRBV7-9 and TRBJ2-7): DTGVSQNPRHKITKRGQNVTFRCDPISEHNRLYWYRQTLGQGPEFLTYFQNEAQLEKSRLLSDRFSAERPKGSFSTLEIQRTEQGDSAMYLCASSMAGISYEQYFGPGTRLTVT.